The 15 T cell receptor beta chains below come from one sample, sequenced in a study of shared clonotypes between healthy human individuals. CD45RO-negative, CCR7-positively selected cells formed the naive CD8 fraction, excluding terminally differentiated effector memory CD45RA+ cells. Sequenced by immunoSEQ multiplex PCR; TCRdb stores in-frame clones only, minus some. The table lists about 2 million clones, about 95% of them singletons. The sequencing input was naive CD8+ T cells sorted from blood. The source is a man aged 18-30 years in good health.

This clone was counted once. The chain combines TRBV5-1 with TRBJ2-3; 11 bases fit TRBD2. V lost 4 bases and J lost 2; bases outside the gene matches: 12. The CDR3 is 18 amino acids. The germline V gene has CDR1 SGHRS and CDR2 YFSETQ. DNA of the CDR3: TGCGCCAGCAGCATCCTTCAGGGACTAGCGGATGTCACAGATACGCAGTATTTT. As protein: CASSILQGLADVTDTQYF.

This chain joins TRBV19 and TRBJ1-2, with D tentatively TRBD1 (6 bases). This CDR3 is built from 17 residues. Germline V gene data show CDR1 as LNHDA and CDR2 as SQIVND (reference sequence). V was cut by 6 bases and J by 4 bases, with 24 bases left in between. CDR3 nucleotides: TGTGCCAGTAGCCCATTCCCCGGGGGGCTATTAGGCTATGGCTACACCTTC. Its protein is CASSPFPGGLLGYGYTF.

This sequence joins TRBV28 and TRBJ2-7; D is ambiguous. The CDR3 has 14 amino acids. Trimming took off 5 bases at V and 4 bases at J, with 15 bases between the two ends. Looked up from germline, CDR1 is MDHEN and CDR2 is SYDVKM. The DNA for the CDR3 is TGTGCCAGCAGTCCTCCCGGGTCCCCTTACGAGCAGTACTTC. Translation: CASSPPGSPYEQYF.

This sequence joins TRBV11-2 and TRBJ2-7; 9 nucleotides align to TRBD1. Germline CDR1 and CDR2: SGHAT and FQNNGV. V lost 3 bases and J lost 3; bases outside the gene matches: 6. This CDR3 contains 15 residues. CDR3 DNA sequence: TGTGCCAGCAGCTTGGGGACAGGGTCCCTCTACGAGCAGTACTTC. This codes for CASSLGTGSLYEQYF.

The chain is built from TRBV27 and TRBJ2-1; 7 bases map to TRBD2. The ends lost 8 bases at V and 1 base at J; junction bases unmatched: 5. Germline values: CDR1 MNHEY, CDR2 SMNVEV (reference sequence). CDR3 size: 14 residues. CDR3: CASQLAPSYNEQFF. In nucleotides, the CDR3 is TGTGCCAGCCAACTAGCGCCTTCCTACAATGAGCAGTTCTTC.

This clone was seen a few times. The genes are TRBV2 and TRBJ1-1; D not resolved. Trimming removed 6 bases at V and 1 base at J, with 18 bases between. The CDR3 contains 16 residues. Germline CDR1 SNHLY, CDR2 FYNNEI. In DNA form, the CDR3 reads TGTGCCAGCAGAATAGACCCTGGATCGGCGAACACTGAAGCTTTCTTT. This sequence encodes CASRIDPGSANTEAFF.

In nucleotides, the CDR3 is TGTGCCAGCAGTGAAGAGGGCAGGGGAGGCTACGGCTACACCTTC. Amino acids: CASSEEGRGGYGYTF. This chain joins TRBV25-1 and TRBJ1-2, with TRBD1 as a possible D gene (6 bases). Germline loops: CDR1 MGHDK, CDR2 SYGVNS. The germline V and J ends were trimmed by 2 bases and 8 bases, with 18 bases remaining between them. The CDR3 is made up of 15 amino acids.

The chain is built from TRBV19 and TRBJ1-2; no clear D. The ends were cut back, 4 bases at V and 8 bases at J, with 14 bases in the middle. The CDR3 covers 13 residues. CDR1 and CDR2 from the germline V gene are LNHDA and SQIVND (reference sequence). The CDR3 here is CASSTREGYGYTF. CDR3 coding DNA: TGTGCCAGTAGTACTCGGGAGGGATACGGCTACACCTTC.

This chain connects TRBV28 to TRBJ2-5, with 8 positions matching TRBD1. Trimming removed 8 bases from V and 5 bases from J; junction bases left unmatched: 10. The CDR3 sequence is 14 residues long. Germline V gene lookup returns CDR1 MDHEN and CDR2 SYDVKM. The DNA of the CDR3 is TGTGCCAGCGAGACAGGGGCCCTATGGGAGACCCAGTACTTC. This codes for CASETGALWETQYF.

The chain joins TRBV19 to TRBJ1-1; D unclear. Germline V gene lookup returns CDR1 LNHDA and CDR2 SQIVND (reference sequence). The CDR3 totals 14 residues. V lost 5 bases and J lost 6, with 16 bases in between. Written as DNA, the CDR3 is TGTGCCAGTAGTCCCCGCCCTACAATCCCTGAAGCTTTCTTT. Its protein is CASSPRPTIPEAFF.

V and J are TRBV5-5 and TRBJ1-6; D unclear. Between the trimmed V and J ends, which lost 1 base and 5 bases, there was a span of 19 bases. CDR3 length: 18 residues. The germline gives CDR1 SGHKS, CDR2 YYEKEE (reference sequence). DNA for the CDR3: TGTGCCAGCAGCTTGAGCCCAACGGCCCTTTCAGATAATTCACCCCTCCACTTT. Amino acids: CASSLSPTALSDNSPLHF.

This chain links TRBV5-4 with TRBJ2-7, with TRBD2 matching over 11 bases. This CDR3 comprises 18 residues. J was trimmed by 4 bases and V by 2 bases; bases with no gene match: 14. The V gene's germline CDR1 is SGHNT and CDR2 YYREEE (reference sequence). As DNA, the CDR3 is TGTGCCAGCAGCTTAGTCGTATTAGCGGGAGGGGGGAAATACGAGCAGTACTTC. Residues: CASSLVVLAGGGKYEQYF.

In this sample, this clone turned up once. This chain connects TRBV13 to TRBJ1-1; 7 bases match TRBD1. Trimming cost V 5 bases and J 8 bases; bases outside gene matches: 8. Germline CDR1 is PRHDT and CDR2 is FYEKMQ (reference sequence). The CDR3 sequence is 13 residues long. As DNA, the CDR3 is TGTGCCAGCAGCCCAAGGGGGCGTATAGAAGCTTTCTTT. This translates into CASSPRGRIEAFF.

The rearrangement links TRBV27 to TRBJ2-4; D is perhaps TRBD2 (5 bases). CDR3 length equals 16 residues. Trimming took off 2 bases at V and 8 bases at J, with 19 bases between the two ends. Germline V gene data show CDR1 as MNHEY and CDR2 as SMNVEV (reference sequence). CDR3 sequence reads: CASSLSGSWVVDIQYF. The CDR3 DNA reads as TGTGCCAGCAGTTTAAGTGGGAGTTGGGTCGTGGACATTCAGTACTTC.

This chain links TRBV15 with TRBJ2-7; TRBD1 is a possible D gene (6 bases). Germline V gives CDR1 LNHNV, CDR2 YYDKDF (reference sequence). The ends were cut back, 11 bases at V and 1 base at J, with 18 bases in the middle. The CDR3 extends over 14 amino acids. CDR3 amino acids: CAASAGDSSYEQYF. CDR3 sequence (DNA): TGTGCCGCCTCGGCAGGGGATTCGTCCTACGAGCAGTACTTC. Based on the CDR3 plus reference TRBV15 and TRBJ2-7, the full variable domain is DAMVIQNPRYQVTQFGKPVTLSCSQTLNHNVMYWYQQKSSQAPKLLFHYYDKDFNNEADTPDNFQSRRPNTSFCFLDIRSPGLGDTAMYLCAASAGDSSYEQYFGPGTRLTVT.